A selection of T cell receptor beta chains follows, all from one sample in a study of blood T cell repertoires in COVID-19. Only in-frame clones appear in the TCRdb table, and some are missing; sequencing was by immunoSEQ multiplex PCR. The sample holds 170,000 or so clones, more than 75% seen once. Sequenced input: peripheral blood. The receptors were gathered from a man aged 60 to 69 with COVID-19, enrolled during active disease. Each CDR3 is given with its conserved first and last residue. The D gene is left open where the match is weak. Only some rows state a clone size, as once, few, many or a class for expanded clones.

cdr3_length	clone_size	d_call	v_call	j_call	cdr3_nt	cdr3_aa
15	.	TRBD1	TRBV7-2	TRBJ1-5	TGTGCCAGCAGCGAGGGGACAGGGGGATTTCAGCCCCAGCATTTT	CASSEGTGGFQPQHF
14	.	TRBD1	TRBV9	TRBJ2-1	TGTGCCAGCAGCACGGGACAGACCTACAATGAGCAGTTCTTC	CASSTGQTYNEQFF
14	.	TRBD1	TRBV7-8	TRBJ2-3	TGTGCCAGCAGCTTGGACAGGGAAGTTGTAACGCAGTATTTT	CASSLDREVVTQYF
18	.	TRBD2	TRBV4-2	TRBJ2-5	TGTGCCAGCAGCCAAGTATGGGCTAGCGGGGGATACCAAGAGACCCAGTACTTC	CASSQVWASGGYQETQYF
14	.	TRBD1	TRBV9	TRBJ1-3	TGTGCCAGCAGCGTGTCGGGACAGGGAAACACCATATATTTT	CASSVSGQGNTIYF
15	few	.	TRBV4-3	TRBJ1-2	TGCGCCAGCAGCCCCGGACTAACTACTAACTATGGCTACACCTTC	CASSPGLTTNYGYTF
16	.	TRBD2	TRBV27	TRBJ2-7	TGTGCCAGCAGTTTAGGGCTAGCGGGGGGACTGTACGAGCAGTACTTC	CASSLGLAGGLYEQYF
11	.	.	TRBV12-3/TRBV12-4	TRBJ1-1	TGTGCCAGCAGTTTGGGGAGATGGGCTTTCTTT	CASSLGRWAFF
14	.	.	TRBV11-2	TRBJ1-4	TGTGCCAGCAGCCTGGGAGGCATTAATGAAAAACTGTTTTTT	CASSLGGINEKLFF
18	.	.	TRBV7-6	TRBJ1-3	TGTGCCAGCAGTCCCGGCCAGGGAAACGGGTATGGTGGAAACACCATATATTTT	CASSPGQGNGYGGNTIYF
15	once	TRBD1	TRBV6-6	TRBJ1-1	TGTGCCAGCAGTAACCGGGACAGGGCCTCCACTGAAGCTTTCTTT	CASSNRDRASTEAFF
15	.	TRBD1	TRBV7-2	TRBJ2-7	TGTGCCAGCAGGGGACAGGGGGCCACTCAGTCCAAGCAGTACTTC	CASRGQGATQSKQYF
14	.	TRBD2	TRBV15	TRBJ2-3	TGTGCCATTTCACGGGGGGGACCCACAGATACGCAGTATTTT	CAISRGGPTDTQYF
15	.	TRBD1	TRBV7-7	TRBJ1-1	TGTGCTAGCAGCCTTTGGGACAGGGAGGGTACTGAAGCTTTCTTT	CASSLWDREGTEAFF
14	.	TRBD1	TRBV6-5	TRBJ1-5	TGTGCCAGCAGGGACAGGGCCCTCAATCAGCCCCAGCATTTT	CASRDRALNQPQHF
12	.	.	TRBV3-1/TRBV3-2	TRBJ1-1	TGTGCCAGCAGCCAAGAGCTCAGGGGAGCTTTCTTT	CASSQELRGAFF
15	few	TRBD1	TRBV2	TRBJ1-3	TGTGCCAGCAGTGGACAGGGGGCGCATGGAAACACCATATATTTT	CASSGQGAHGNTIYF
15	.	TRBD1	TRBV29-1	TRBJ2-7	TGCAGCGTTGAAGACCCAACAGGGGTCAAAAGATTGCAGTACTTC	CSVEDPTGVKRLQYF
14	.	TRBD1	TRBV3-1/TRBV3-2	TRBJ2-7	TGTGCCAGCAGCAAAGGGGACAGGGCTTACGAGCAGTACTTC	CASSKGDRAYEQYF
16	.	TRBD1	TRBV24-1	TRBJ2-5	TGTGCCACCAGTGATTTAGGGACAGGGGGCTGGGAGACCCAGTACTTC	CATSDLGTGGWETQYF
16	.	TRBD2	TRBV7-2	TRBJ2-1	TGTGCCAGCAGCCCAGCAGGGACTAGCGGGTACAATGAGCAGTTCTTC	CASSPAGTSGYNEQFF
15	.	.	TRBV7-2	TRBJ1-2	TGTGCCAGCAGCTCCCGACAGGTGGGGACGGGGGGCTACACCTTC	CASSSRQVGTGGYTF
15	.	TRBD1	TRBV7-8	TRBJ1-5	TGTGCCAGCAGCACGCGACAGGGGGTAAATCAGCCCCAGCATTTT	CASSTRQGVNQPQHF
14	.	.	TRBV14	TRBJ2-7	TGTGCCAGCAGCCAAGGCAGGCTCTCCTACGAGCAGTACTTC	CASSQGRLSYEQYF
13	.	.	TRBV12-3/TRBV12-4	TRBJ2-2	TGTGCCAGCAGTACCTATAGCGCCGGGGAGCTGTTTTTT	CASSTYSAGELFF
15	few	.	TRBV2	TRBJ1-2	TGTGCCAGCAGTGATGAGCGTTTACCCACCCATGGCTACACCTTC	CASSDERLPTHGYTF
15	once	TRBD1	TRBV6-5	TRBJ1-2	TGTGCCAGCAGTTACCGGGACAGGGGGCTGGGCGGCTACACCTTC	CASSYRDRGLGGYTF
15	.	.	TRBV7-9	TRBJ1-1	TGTGCCAGCAGCTTAGGCCGGGGTCTACACACTGAAGCTTTCTTT	CASSLGRGLHTEAFF
13	once	.	TRBV18	TRBJ1-1	TGTGCCAGCTCGGAAAACAGGAACACTGAAGCTTTCTTT	CASSENRNTEAFF
12	once	.	TRBV27	TRBJ1-6	TGTGCCAGCAGTTTACGGAGTTCACCCCTCCACTTT	CASSLRSSPLHF
19	few	TRBD1	TRBV4-1	TRBJ1-2	TGCGCCAGCAGCCTGGGTCGGGGGACAGGGGGGATACTGGACTATGGCTACACCTTC	CASSLGRGTGGILDYGYTF
15	.	TRBD1	TRBV5-4	TRBJ1-3	TGTGCCAGCAGCTTGGAAGGGGGCCTCGGGAACACCATATATTTT	CASSLEGGLGNTIYF
15	.	TRBD1	TRBV5-4	TRBJ1-4	TGTGCCAGCAGCCTGGGACAGGGTTTAGGTGAAAAACTGTTTTTT	CASSLGQGLGEKLFF
12	.	.	TRBV20-1	TRBJ1-2	TGCAGTGCTAGTTCCGGGGGTGGTGGCTACACCTTC	CSASSGGGGYTF
15	.	.	TRBV7-2	TRBJ1-5	TGTGCCAGCAGCCCCGGGGGGGGCGGCAATCAGCCCCAGCATTTT	CASSPGGGGNQPQHF
22	.	.	TRBV12-1	TRBJ1-3	TGTGCCAGCAGCCTCGCCCTATATCCGGGACAGGGGGCTACCATCTCTGGAAACACCATATATTTT	CASSLALYPGQGATISGNTIYF
17	.	TRBD2	TRBV4-1	TRBJ2-1	TGCGCCAGCAGCCAAGTTGAAGGACTAGCGGAATACAATGAGCAGTTCTTC	CASSQVEGLAEYNEQFF
16	few	TRBD1	TRBV7-9	TRBJ2-5	TGTGCCAGCAGCAGAGGAGACAGGGGGGAACAAGAGACCCAGTACTTC	CASSRGDRGEQETQYF
15	.	TRBD1	TRBV9	TRBJ1-6	TGTGCCAGCAGCGCAAGGACAGGGGATAATTCACCCCTCCACTTT	CASSARTGDNSPLHF
11	.	.	TRBV7-9	TRBJ2-3	TGTGCCAGCAGCTCTACAGATACGCAGTATTTT	CASSSTDTQYF
15	.	.	TRBV5-6	TRBJ1-2	TGTGCCAGCAGACCGCGGGGGGCAGCTAACTATGGCTACACCTTC	CASRPRGAANYGYTF
15	.	.	TRBV2	TRBJ2-1	TGTGCCAGCAGTGACCTCCTAGCGACCTTACATGAGCAGTTCTTC	CASSDLLATLHEQFF
16	.	TRBD2	TRBV3-1/TRBV3-2	TRBJ2-2	TGTGCCAGCAGCCTAGGAGCGGGGGGCGGCACCGGGGAGCTGTTTTTT	CASSLGAGGGTGELFF
14	.	.	TRBV27	TRBJ1-4	TGTGCCAGCAGGGAGACAGCAACTAATGAAAAACTGTTTTTT	CASRETATNEKLFF
13	.	TRBD2	TRBV12-3/TRBV12-4	TRBJ2-1	TGTGCCAGCAGTCAAGGGACCGGGACTAGATTCTTCTTC	CASSQGTGTRFFF
16	.	.	TRBV21-1	TRBJ1-5	TGTGCCAGCAGCAAAGACGCAGGGTATAGCAATCAGCCCCAGCATTTT	CASSKDAGYSNQPQHF
14	.	.	TRBV27	TRBJ1-5	TGTGCCAGCAGTTTATCAACAGGGAGACAGCCCCAGCATTTT	CASSLSTGRQPQHF
13	.	.	TRBV5-1	TRBJ1-2	TGCGCCAGCAGCGAACGTCAGGGATATGGCTACACCTTC	CASSERQGYGYTF
12	few	.	TRBV12-3/TRBV12-4	TRBJ1-2	TGTGCCAGCAGTATCTCGGGACACCGCTACACCTTC	CASSISGHRYTF
15	.	.	TRBV5-1	TRBJ2-2	TGCGCCAGCACCCCCGGCAGGGAGGACACCGGGGAGCTGTTTTTT	CASTPGREDTGELFF
14	.	.	TRBV6-6	TRBJ1-6	TGTGCCAGCAGGACAGACAGTTATAATTCACCCCTCCACTTT	CASRTDSYNSPLHF
14	.	.	TRBV5-1	TRBJ2-2	TGCGCCAGCAGCATAGGACAGAACACCGGGGAGCTGTTTTTT	CASSIGQNTGELFF
12	.	.	TRBV7-2	TRBJ2-6	TGTGCCAGCGGCCAGGGGGCCAACGTCCTGACTTTC	CASGQGANVLTF
13	.	.	TRBV5-1	TRBJ2-5	TGCGCCAGCAGCTGGACTATACAAGAGACCCAGTACTTC	CASSWTIQETQYF